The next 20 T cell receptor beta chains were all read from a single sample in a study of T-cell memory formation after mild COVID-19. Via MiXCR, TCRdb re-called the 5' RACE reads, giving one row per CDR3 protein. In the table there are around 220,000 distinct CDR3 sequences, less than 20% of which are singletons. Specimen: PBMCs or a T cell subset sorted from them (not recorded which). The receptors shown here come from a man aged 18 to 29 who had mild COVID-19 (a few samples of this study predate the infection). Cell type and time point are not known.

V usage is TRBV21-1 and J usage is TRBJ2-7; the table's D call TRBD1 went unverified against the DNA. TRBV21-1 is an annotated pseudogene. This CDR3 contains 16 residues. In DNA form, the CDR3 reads TGTGCCAGCAGCAAAGGGCAGGGTCCCGGCGGGGACGAGCAGTACGTC. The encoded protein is CASSKGQGPGGDEQYV.

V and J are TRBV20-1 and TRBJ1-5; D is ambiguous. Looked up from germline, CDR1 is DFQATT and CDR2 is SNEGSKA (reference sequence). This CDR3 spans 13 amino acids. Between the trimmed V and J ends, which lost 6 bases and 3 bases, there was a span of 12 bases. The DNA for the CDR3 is TGCAGTGCGGCGGGCCAGTTCAATCAGCCCCAGCATTTT. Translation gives CSAAGQFNQPQHF.

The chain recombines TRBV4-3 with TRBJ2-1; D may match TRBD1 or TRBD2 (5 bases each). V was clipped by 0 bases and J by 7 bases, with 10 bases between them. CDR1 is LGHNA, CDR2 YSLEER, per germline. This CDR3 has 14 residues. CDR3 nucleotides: TGCGCCAGCAGCCAAGAAAGTTGGGGGAATGAGCAGTTCTTC. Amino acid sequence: CASSQESWGNEQFF.

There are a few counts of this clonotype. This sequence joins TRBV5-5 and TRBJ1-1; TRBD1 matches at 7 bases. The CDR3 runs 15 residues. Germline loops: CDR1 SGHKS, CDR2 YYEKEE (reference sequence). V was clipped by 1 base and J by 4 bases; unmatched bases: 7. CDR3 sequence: CASSLRGLPPTEAFF. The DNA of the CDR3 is TGTGCCAGCAGCTTGAGGGGGCTCCCCCCCACTGAAGCTTTCTTT. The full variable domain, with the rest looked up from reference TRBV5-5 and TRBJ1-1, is DAGVTQSPTHLIKTRGQQVTLRCSPISGHKSVSWYQQVLGQGPQFIFQYYEKEERGRGNFPDRFSARQFPNYSSELNVNALLLGDSALYLCASSLRGLPPTEAFFGQGTRLTVV.

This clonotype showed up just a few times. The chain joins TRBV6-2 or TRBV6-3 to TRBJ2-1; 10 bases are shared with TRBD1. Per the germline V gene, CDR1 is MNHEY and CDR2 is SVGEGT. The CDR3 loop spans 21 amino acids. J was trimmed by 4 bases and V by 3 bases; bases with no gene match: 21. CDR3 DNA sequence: TGTGCCAGCAGTTATACCCGAGGGACAGGGGTAGTGGGTTATCGGTACAATGAGCAGTTCTTC. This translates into CASSYTRGTGVVGYRYNEQFF.

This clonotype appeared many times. CDR3 protein: CASSTGTGGRQPQHF. CDR3 nucleotides: TGTGCCAGCAGTACGGGGACAGGGGGGAGGCAGCCCCAGCATTTT. The chain combines TRBV6-5 with TRBJ1-5, with 11 nucleotides matching TRBD1. Germline V CDR1 and CDR2: MNHEY, SVGAGI. V lost 5 bases, J lost 7 bases, and 7 bases stayed unmatched. CDR3 length: 15 residues.

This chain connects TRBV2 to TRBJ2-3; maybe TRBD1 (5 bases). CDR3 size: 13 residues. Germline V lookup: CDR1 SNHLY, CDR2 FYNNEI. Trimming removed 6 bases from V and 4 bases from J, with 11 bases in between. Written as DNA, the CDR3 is TGTGCCAGCAGGGGGCGCGAGGCAGATACGCAGTATTTT. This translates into CASRGREADTQYF.

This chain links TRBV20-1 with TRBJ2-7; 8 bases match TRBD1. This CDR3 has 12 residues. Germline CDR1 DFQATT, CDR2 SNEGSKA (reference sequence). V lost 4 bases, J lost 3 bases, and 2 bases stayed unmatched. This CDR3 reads CSATDRGYEQYF. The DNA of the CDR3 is TGCAGTGCTACAGACAGGGGCTACGAGCAGTACTTC.

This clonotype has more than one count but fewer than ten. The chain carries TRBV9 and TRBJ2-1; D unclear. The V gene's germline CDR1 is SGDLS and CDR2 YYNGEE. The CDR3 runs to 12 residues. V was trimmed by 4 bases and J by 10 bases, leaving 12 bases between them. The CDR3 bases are TGTGCCAGCAGCCTCCCCCCCGGGGAGCAGTTCTTC. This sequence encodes CASSLPPGEQFF.

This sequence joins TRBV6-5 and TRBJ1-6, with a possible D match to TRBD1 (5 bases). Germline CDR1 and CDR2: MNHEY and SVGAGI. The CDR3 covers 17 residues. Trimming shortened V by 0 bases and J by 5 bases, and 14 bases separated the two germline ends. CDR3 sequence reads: CASSYSPGHLDNSPLHF. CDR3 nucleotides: TGTGCCAGCAGTTACTCGCCAGGACACCTTGATAATTCACCCCTCCACTTT.

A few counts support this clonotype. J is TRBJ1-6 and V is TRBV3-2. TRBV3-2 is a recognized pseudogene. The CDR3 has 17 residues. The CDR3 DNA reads TGTGCCAGCAGCGAGGTGGCGGAACAGCGGATTTTTTCACCCCTCCACTTT. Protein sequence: CASSEVAEQRIFSPLHF.

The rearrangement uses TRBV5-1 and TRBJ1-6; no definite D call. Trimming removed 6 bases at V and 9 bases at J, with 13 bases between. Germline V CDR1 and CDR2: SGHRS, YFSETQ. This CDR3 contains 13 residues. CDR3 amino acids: CASKAGDSSPLHF. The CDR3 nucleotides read TGCGCCAGCAAGGCCGGAGATAGTTCACCCCTCCACTTT.

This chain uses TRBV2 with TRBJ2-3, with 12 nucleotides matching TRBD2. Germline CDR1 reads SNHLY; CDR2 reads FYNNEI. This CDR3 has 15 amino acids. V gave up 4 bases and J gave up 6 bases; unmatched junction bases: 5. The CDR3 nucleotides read TGTGCCAGCAGTGGTACTAGCGGGGGGCCGGATACGCAGTATTTT. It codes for CASSGTSGGPDTQYF.

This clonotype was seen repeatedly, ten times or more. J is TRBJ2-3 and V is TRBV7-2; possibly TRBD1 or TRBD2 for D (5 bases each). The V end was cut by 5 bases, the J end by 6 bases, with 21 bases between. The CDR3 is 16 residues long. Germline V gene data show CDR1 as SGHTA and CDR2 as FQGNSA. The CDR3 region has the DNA TGTGCCAGCAGCCAGGGTTTCATAACTCCGGGGGATACGCAGTATTTT. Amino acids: CASSQGFITPGDTQYF. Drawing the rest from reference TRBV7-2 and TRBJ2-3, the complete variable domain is GAGVSQSPSNKVTEKGKDVELRCDPISGHTALYWYRQSLGQGLEFLIYFQGNSAPDKSGLPSDRFSAERTGGSVSTLTIQRTQQEDSAVYLCASSQGFITPGDTQYFGPGTRLTVL.

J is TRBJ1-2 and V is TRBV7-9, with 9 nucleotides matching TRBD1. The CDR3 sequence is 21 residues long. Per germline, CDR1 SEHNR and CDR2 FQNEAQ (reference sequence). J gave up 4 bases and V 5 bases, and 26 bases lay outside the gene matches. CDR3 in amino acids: CASSHTPGTGSSVIIRYGYTF. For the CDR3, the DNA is TGTGCCAGCAGCCACACTCCCGGGACAGGGAGTTCCGTGATAATTCGCTATGGCTACACCTTC.

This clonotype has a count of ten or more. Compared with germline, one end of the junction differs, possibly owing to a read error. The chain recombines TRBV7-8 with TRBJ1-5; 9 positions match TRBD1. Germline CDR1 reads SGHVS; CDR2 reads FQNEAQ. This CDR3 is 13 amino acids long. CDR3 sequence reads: CASSLDRGQPQHF. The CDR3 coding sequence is TGCGCCAGCAGCTTGGACAGGGGTCAGCCCCAGCATTTT. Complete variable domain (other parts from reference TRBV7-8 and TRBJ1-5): GAGVSQSPRYKVAKRGQDVALRCDPISGHVSLFWYQQALGQGPEFLTYFQNEAQLDKSGLPSDRFFAERPEGSVSTLKIQRTQQEDSAVYLCASSLDRGQPQHFGDGTRLSIL.

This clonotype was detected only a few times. The CDR3 protein is CASSSQGAYGYTF. The CDR3 DNA is TGTGCCAGCAGTTCACAGGGAGCGTATGGCTACACCTTC. The chain uses TRBV12-3 or TRBV12-4 and TRBJ1-2; possibly TRBD1 for D (6 bases). The CDR3 has 13 residues. With 4 bases removed from V and 5 bases from J, the gap between germline ends came to 11 bases.

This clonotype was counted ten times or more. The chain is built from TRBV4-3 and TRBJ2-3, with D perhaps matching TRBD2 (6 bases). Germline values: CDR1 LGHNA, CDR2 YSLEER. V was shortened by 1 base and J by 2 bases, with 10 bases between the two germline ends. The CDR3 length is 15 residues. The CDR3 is CASSQAPGVTDTQYF. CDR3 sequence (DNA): TGCGCCAGCAGCCAAGCCCCGGGGGTCACAGATACGCAGTATTTT.

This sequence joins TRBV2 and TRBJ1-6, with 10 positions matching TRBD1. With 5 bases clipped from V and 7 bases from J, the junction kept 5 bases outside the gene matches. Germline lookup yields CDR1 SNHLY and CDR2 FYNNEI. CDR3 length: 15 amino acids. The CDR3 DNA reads TGTGCCAGCAGTAGACAGGGGGCTGAGAATTCACCCCTCCACTTT. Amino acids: CASSRQGAENSPLHF.

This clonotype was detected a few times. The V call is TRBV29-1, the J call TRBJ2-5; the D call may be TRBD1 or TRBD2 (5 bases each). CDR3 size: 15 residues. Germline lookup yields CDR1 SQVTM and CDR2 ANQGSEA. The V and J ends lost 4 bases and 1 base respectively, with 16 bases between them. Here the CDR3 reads CSVAPQTGLQETQYF. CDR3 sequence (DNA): TGCAGCGTTGCCCCGCAAACAGGACTCCAAGAGACCCAGTACTTC.